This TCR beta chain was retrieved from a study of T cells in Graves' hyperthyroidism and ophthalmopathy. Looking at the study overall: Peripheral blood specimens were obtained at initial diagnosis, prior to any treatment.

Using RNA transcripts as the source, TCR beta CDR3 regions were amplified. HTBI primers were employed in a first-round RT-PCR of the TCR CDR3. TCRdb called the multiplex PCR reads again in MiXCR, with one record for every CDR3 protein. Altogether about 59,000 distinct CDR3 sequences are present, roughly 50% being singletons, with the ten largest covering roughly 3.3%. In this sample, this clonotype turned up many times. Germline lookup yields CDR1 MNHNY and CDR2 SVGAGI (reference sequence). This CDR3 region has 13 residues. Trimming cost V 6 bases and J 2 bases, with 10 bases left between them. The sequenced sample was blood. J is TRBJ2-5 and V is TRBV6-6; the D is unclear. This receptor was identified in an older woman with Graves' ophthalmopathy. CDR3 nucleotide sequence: TGTGCCAGCAGCTCCGACTCGCAAGAGACCCAGTACTTC. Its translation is CASSSDSQETQYF.